Below are 7 T cell receptor beta chains sequenced from a single sample in a study of OX40 agonist ivuxolimab in advanced cancers. Some clones are missing from TCRdb's copy, which holds only in-frame ones; the method was immunoSEQ multiplex PCR. The sample lists 70,000 to 90,000 clones, 81% occurring once. The specimen was CD4+ or CD8+ T cells sorted from blood, collected in a trial of the OX40 agonist ivuxolimab. The receptor source for this set is an adult with an advanced solid tumor such as melanoma, head and neck, liver or kidney cancer.

This chain connects TRBV29-1 to TRBJ2-5; D is undetermined. V was cut by 5 bases and J by 1 base, with 14 bases left in between. Germline CDR1 reads SQVTM; CDR2 reads ANQGSEA. The CDR3 runs 14 residues. The CDR3, as DNA: TGCAGCGTTCCAGGTGGCAGTGCCCAAGAGACCCAGTACTTC. Translated: CSVPGGSAQETQYF.

The chain has TRBV28 and TRBJ1-3; D gene ambiguous. CDR3 length: 13 amino acids. Trimming shortened V by 5 bases and J by 6 bases, and 11 bases separated the two germline ends. CDR1 is MDHEN, CDR2 SYDVKM, per germline. The CDR3 DNA reads TGTGCCAGCAGTCCCGGTAGGGAAAACACCATATATTTT. Translation: CASSPGRENTIYF.

The V gene is TRBV18, the J gene TRBJ2-2, with D unresolved. Germline CDR1 KGHSH, CDR2 LQKENI. Between the trimmed V and J ends, which lost 9 bases and 5 bases, there was a span of 10 bases. The length of the CDR3 is 12 residues. The CDR3 protein is CASKADTGELFF. The DNA for the CDR3 is TGTGCCAGTAAGGCGGATACCGGGGAGCTGTTTTTT.

The chain joins TRBV2 to TRBJ2-5; maybe TRBD1 (5 bases). The CDR3 is 16 amino acids. Germline V gene lookup returns CDR1 SNHLY and CDR2 FYNNEI. With 6 bases removed from V and 5 bases from J, the gap between germline ends came to 22 bases. The CDR3 DNA reads TGTGCCAGCAGGAAAGGGGTAGCCAGGATAGAGGAGACCCAGTACTTC. Protein sequence: CASRKGVARIEETQYF.

The sample holds a few counts of this clone. The genes are TRBV19 and TRBJ1-1, with D perhaps matching TRBD1 (5 bases). Germline lookup yields CDR1 LNHDA and CDR2 SQIVND (reference sequence). This CDR3 region has 15 residues. V lost 3 bases and J 0 bases, leaving 11 bases between the germline ends. CDR3 in amino acids: CASSIRGRVNTEAFF. In DNA form, the CDR3 reads TGTGCCAGTAGTATTAGAGGCAGGGTGAACACTGAAGCTTTCTTT.

CDR3 in DNA: TGTGCCAGCAGCTTACGTCTAGAGACAGGGAGGGGACACACTGAAGCTTTCTTT. This encodes CASSLRLETGRGHTEAFF. This rearrangement joins TRBV13 to TRBJ1-1; 7 bases are a match to TRBD1. Trimming cost V 2 bases and J 3 bases; bases outside gene matches: 15. Germline lookup yields CDR1 PRHDT and CDR2 FYEKMQ (reference sequence). The CDR3 length is 18 residues.

This clone was seen a single time. This sequence joins TRBV5-1 and TRBJ2-2, with 8 bases fitting TRBD2. Germline V CDR1 and CDR2: SGHRS, YFSETQ. The CDR3 has 17 amino acids. Trimming removed 4 bases from V and 2 bases from J; junction bases left unmatched: 10. The CDR3 region has the DNA TGCGCCAGCAGCAAGGACAGTAGCGGGGTAAACACCGGGGAGCTGTTTTTT. Its protein is CASSKDSSGVNTGELFF. Together with reference TRBV5-1 and TRBJ2-2, the CDR3 gives the full variable domain: KAGVTQTPRYLIKTRGQQVTLSCSPISGHRSVSWYQQTPGQGLQFLFEYFSETQRNKGNFPGRFSGRQFSNSRSEMNVSTLELGDSALYLCASSKDSSGVNTGELFFGEGSRLTVL.